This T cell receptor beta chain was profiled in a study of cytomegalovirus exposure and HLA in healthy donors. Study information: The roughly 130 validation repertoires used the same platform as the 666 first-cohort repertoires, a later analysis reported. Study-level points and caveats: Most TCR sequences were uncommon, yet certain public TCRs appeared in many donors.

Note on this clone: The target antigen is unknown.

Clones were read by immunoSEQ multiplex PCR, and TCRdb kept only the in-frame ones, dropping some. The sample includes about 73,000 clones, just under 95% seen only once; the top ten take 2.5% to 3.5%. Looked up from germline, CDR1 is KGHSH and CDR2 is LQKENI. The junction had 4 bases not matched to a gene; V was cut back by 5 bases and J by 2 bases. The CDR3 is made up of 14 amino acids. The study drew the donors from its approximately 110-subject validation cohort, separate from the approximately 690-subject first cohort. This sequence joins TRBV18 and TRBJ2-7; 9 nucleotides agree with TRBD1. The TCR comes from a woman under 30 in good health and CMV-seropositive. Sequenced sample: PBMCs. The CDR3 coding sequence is TGTGCCAGCTCATTGGACAGGGGTACCTACGAGCAGTACTTC. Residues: CASSLDRGTYEQYF. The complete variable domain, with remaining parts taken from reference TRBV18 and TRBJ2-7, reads NAGVMQNPRHLVRRRGQEARLRCSPMKGHSHVYWYRQLPEEGLKFMVYLQKENIIDESGMPKERFSAEFPKEGPSILRIQQVVRGDSAAYFCASSLDRGTYEQYFGPGTRLTVT.